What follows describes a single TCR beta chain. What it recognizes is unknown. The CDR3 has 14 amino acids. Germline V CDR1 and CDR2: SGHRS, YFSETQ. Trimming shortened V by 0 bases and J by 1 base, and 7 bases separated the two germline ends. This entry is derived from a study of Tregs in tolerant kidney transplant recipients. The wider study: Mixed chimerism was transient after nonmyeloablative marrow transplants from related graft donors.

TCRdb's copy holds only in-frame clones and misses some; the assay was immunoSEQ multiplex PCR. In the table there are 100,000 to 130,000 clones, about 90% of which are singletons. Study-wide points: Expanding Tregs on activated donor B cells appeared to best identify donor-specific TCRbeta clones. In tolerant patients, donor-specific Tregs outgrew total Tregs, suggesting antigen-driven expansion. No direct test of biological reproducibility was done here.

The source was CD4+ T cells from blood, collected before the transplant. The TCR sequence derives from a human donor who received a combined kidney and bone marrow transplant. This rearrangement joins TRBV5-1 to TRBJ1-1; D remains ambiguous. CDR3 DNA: TGCGCCAGCAGCTTGGGGGCAGCGAACACTGAAGCTTTCTTT. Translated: CASSLGAANTEAFF.